The sequence of this T cell receptor (beta chain) was determined in a study of blood T cell repertoires in COVID-19. The germline V and J ends were trimmed by 4 bases and 1 base, with 8 bases remaining between them. The CDR3 is made up of 13 amino acids. Germline CDR1 SGHRS, CDR2 YFSETQ. Produced via immunoSEQ multiplex PCR; TCRdb's table is partial and in-frame only. Here the sample spans around 71,000 clones, more than 60% being singletons. The chain is built from TRBV5-1 and TRBJ1-1; perhaps TRBD1 as D (6 bases). This sequence was found in a woman older than 75 with active or convalescent COVID-19. Sample: peripheral blood. The CDR3 loop is CASSPRGNTEAFF. The CDR3 bases are TGCGCCAGCAGCCCCAGGGGGAACACTGAAGCTTTCTTT.